This T cell receptor (beta chain) was sequenced during a study of T cell repertoires in ileal Crohn's disease. In the study overall: At postoperative colonoscopy, neoterminal ileum biopsies were taken as M6.

Measured with immunoSEQ multiplex PCR; TCRdb has only the in-frame clones, and not every one. This sample has over 4,500 clones; roughly 82% occur once, and the top ten carry around 4.7%. Worth noting for this clone: The antigen remains undetermined.

The CDR3 sequence is 13 residues long. Trimming took off 4 bases at V and 0 bases at J, with 5 bases between the two ends. Time point indicated: neoterminal ileum biopsy at postoperative endoscopy, about 6 months after surgery. Eligibility required adulthood, ileal or ileocolonic Crohn's disease and indicated ileocolonic resection. Whole-study results and caveats: Sorted CD8 T cells held more high-frequency clones than CD4. Clonal expansions were more frequent in active smokers than non-smokers at surgery.

Sequences were obtained from ileal tissue. This chain joins TRBV23-1 and TRBJ2-3; D is unclear. TRBV23-1 is recorded as an ORF, its role being uncertain. This receptor was obtained from an adult with Crohn's disease. Written as DNA, the CDR3 is TGCGCCAGCAGTCCGACTAGCACAGATACGCAGTATTTT. It specifies CASSPTSTDTQYF.